This entry features one T cell receptor (beta chain) sequence. The antigen is unknown. The study ran its PCR with 60 Vbeta and 13 Jbeta primers. The repertoire was sequenced with immunoSEQ multiplex PCR; TCRdb's copy has only in-frame clones and lacks some. The sample holds approximately 220,000 clones, 70% to 90% seen once. This specimen comes from a study of cytomegalovirus exposure and HLA in healthy donors. General observations from the study: The CMV antigen specificity of a few CMV-associated chains was confirmed through in vitro analysis.

Trimming left V 2 bases short and J 7 bases short, with 17 bases between. CDR1 is MDHEN and CDR2 is SYDVKM in the germline V gene. The CDR3 covers 15 residues. The clonotype was recovered from a man aged 25 to 40 in good health and CMV-seronegative. The rearrangement links TRBV28 to TRBJ2-5; tentative D call: TRBD1 (5 bases). Sequencing was performed on PBMCs. The CDR3 bases are TGTGCCAGCAGTTTAGATTCGGGTCTGGGGCTGACCCAGTACTTC. This gives the protein CASSLDSGLGLTQYF.